The rows below give T cell receptor beta chains drawn from one sample of a study of vaccination effects on CD4 cells after COVID-19. Repertoires were generated with immunoSEQ multiplex PCR, while TCRdb's copy carries only in-frame clones and drops some. In the table there are 30,000 to 35,000 clones, about 72% of which are singletons. Their antigen targets remain unknown. The specimen was CD4+ T cells from PBMCs cultured with a peptide pool, collected before COVID-19 vaccination. The receptors shown here come from a human donor who had a prior SARS-CoV-2 infection. Each CDR3 is given with its conserved first and last residue. D genes are given only for firm matches. Clone size is stated in some rows and not others, as once, few, many or a class when expanded.

clone size	V gene	D gene	J gene	CDR3 protein	CDR3 DNA
once	TRBV9	TRBD1	TRBJ1-3	CASSVRDRGFSGNTIYF	TGTGCCAGCAGCGTCCGGGACAGGGGGTTTTCTGGAAACACCATATATTTT
once	TRBV11-3	-	TRBJ2-7	CASSLRHDGEQYF	TGTGCCAGCAGCTTACGGCATGATGGGGAGCAGTACTTC
few	TRBV9	-	TRBJ1-1	CASSPWTGNTEAFF	TGTGCCAGCAGCCCTTGGACGGGGAACACTGAAGCTTTCTTT
-	TRBV7-2	-	TRBJ1-5	CASAKQGRDQPQHF	TGTGCCAGTGCAAAACAGGGCCGGGATCAGCCCCAGCATTTT
few	TRBV5-1	TRBD1	TRBJ1-2	CASSQGTGYGYTF	TGCGCCAGCAGCCAAGGGACAGGGTATGGCTACACCTTC
-	TRBV4-1	-	TRBJ2-3	CASSQDLTSLRTQYF	TGCGCCAGCAGCCAAGATCTAACCTCCCTTCGTACGCAGTATTTT
-	TRBV5-4	TRBD2	TRBJ2-1	CASSREWTSGSNYNEQFF	TGTGCCAGCAGCAGAGAATGGACTAGCGGGAGTAACTACAATGAGCAGTTCTTC
-	TRBV9	TRBD1	TRBJ1-1	CASSPRGRTGYLNTEAFF	TGTGCCAGCAGCCCACGGGGACGGACAGGGTACCTGAACACTGAAGCTTTCTTT
-	TRBV19	-	TRBJ1-1	CASSQDSDMNTEAFF	TGTGCCAGTAGTCAAGACAGCGACATGAACACTGAAGCTTTCTTT
medium-sized	TRBV4-3	-	TRBJ2-3	CASSQDPRGTDTQYF	TGCGCCAGCAGCCAAGATCCTAGAGGCACAGATACGCAGTATTTT
few	TRBV11-3	-	TRBJ2-2	CASSLDPGELFF	TGTGCCAGCAGCTTAGATCCCGGGGAGCTGTTTTTT
-	TRBV2	-	TRBJ2-2	CASSVVRRDTGELFF	TGTGCCAGCAGTGTGGTCAGGCGGGACACCGGGGAGCTGTTTTTT
large	TRBV6-4	-	TRBJ2-6	CASSDPKFLGALRGANVLTF	TGTGCCAGCAGTGACCCTAAGTTTTTGGGGGCGCTGAGGGGGGCCAACGTCCTGACTTTC
-	TRBV7-9	-	TRBJ1-2	CASSEVREDYGYTF	TGTGCCAGCAGCGAAGTCAGGGAAGACTATGGCTACACCTTC
-	TRBV7-9	TRBD2	TRBJ2-3	CASSLVGGITDTQYF	TGTGCCAGCAGCTTAGTGGGGGGGATAACAGATACGCAGTATTTT
-	TRBV10-3	-	TRBJ1-3	CASGKDSGNTIYF	TGTGCCTCAGGGAAGGACTCTGGAAACACCATATATTTT
-	TRBV28	TRBD2	TRBJ2-3	CASSMGGSSTDTQYF	TGTGCCAGCAGTATGGGCGGGAGTAGCACAGATACGCAGTATTTT
-	TRBV7-9	-	TRBJ1-1	CASSFQNTEAFF	TGTGCCAGCAGCTTTCAGAACACTGAAGCTTTCTTT
-	TRBV5-4	TRBD2	TRBJ2-7	CASSPTSGSEQYF	TGTGCCAGCAGCCCGACTAGCGGTTCCGAGCAGTACTTC
-	TRBV7-9	TRBD1	TRBJ2-7	CASSLPDRDYEQYF	TGTGCCAGCAGCCTCCCGGACAGGGACTACGAGCAGTACTTC
-	TRBV9	TRBD1	TRBJ2-5	CASRAGTGYGETQYF	TGTGCCAGCAGAGCCGGGACAGGGTACGGAGAGACCCAGTACTTC
-	TRBV5-4	TRBD1	TRBJ1-4	CASSSPTGTGNEKLFF	TGTGCCAGCAGCTCCCCCACCGGGACAGGGAATGAAAAACTGTTTTTT
-	TRBV5-3	-	TRBJ1-1	CARSLSGLGGPDPDNTEAFF	TGTGCCAGAAGCTTGTCCGGTTTGGGGGGGCCCGATCCCGACAACACTGAAGCTTTCTTT
-	TRBV11-3	-	TRBJ2-3	CASSLTTGTDTQYF	TGTGCCAGCAGCCTAACTACAGGGACAGATACGCAGTATTTT
-	TRBV6-5	TRBD1	TRBJ2-2	CASTRQGTTGELFF	TGTGCCAGCACCCGACAGGGTACCACCGGGGAGCTGTTTTTT
-	TRBV27	TRBD2	TRBJ2-7	CASSPGTTPYEQYF	TGTGCCAGCAGTCCGGGGACTACGCCCTACGAGCAGTACTTC
few	TRBV5-1	-	TRBJ2-3	CASSLGNTDTQYF	TGCGCCAGCAGCTTGGGCAACACAGATACGCAGTATTTT
-	TRBV5-1	-	TRBJ2-1	CASSLARDSYNEQFF	TGCGCCAGCAGCTTGGCCAGGGACTCCTACAATGAGCAGTTCTTC
-	TRBV5-1	-	TRBJ2-3	CASSMPRGDTQYF	TGCGCCAGCAGCATGCCCAGGGGAGATACGCAGTATTTT
-	TRBV12-3/TRBV12-4	-	TRBJ1-1	CASSFGANTEAFF	TGTGCCAGCAGTTTTGGGGCGAACACTGAAGCTTTCTTT
-	TRBV27	-	TRBJ1-2	CASSFSREANYGYTF	TGTGCCAGCAGTTTTTCACGGGAAGCTAACTATGGCTACACCTTC
-	TRBV29-1	-	TRBJ1-1	CSVAGYTEAFF	TGCAGCGTTGCAGGGTACACTGAAGCTTTCTTT
-	TRBV7-2	TRBD2	TRBJ2-5	CASSRRLAADQETQYF	TGTGCCAGCAGTAGGAGACTAGCGGCGGACCAAGAGACCCAGTACTTC
-	TRBV2	-	TRBJ1-1	CASSQESMNTEAFF	TGTGCCAGCAGTCAGGAGTCGATGAACACTGAAGCTTTCTTT
-	TRBV18	TRBD2	TRBJ2-7	CASSGTSGGFYEQYF	TGTGCCAGCTCCGGGACTAGCGGGGGTTTCTACGAGCAGTACTTC
-	TRBV19	-	TRBJ1-4	CASADRFNEKLFF	TGTGCCAGCGCAGATCGATTTAATGAAAAACTGTTTTTT
-	TRBV27	TRBD2	TRBJ2-7	CASSIIGGREGHEQYF	TGTGCCAGCAGTATAATAGGAGGGAGGGAAGGGCACGAGCAGTACTTC
-	TRBV27	TRBD2	TRBJ2-5	CASSLVAGGIQETQYF	TGTGCCAGCAGTTTAGTAGCGGGGGGGATCCAAGAGACCCAGTACTTC
-	TRBV15	-	TRBJ2-6	CATRPDLHFSGANVLTF	TGTGCCACCCGGCCGGACTTACACTTCTCTGGGGCCAACGTCCTGACTTTC
once	TRBV20-1	-	TRBJ2-1	CSAPQWEGEFF	TGCAGTGCTCCGCAGTGGGAGGGGGAGTTCTTC